The 18 T cell receptor beta chains in this list originate from one sample, sequenced in a study of T cell responses to AZD1222 COVID-19 vaccine. Some clones are missing from TCRdb's copy, which holds only in-frame ones; the method was immunoSEQ multiplex PCR. The repertoire holds over 150,000 clones, with roughly 94% as singletons. This specimen was peripheral blood, taken 28 days after the second AZD1222 dose. Source of these receptors: an adult who received the AZD1222 COVID-19 vaccine.

The rearrangement uses TRBV7-3 and TRBJ1-1; D is possibly TRBD1 (6 bases). The CDR3 runs 14 residues. V lost 3 bases and J lost 4, with 12 bases in between. Germline V lookup: CDR1 SGHTA, CDR2 FQGTGA. CDR3 bases: TGTGCCAGCAGCTTGGCAGGGGAGGGCACTGAAGCTTTCTTT. It codes for CASSLAGEGTEAFF.

The gene calls are TRBV7-2 and TRBJ2-3; TRBD1 matches 8 bases. V was pared by 5 bases and J by 2 bases, with 3 bases of the junction left unmatched. CDR1 and CDR2 from the germline V gene are SGHTA and FQGNSA. This CDR3 spans 14 amino acids. CDR3 region: CASSQGAYTDTQYF. In DNA, the CDR3 is TGTGCCAGCAGCCAGGGGGCTTACACAGATACGCAGTATTTT.

V is TRBV6-1 and J is TRBJ2-7; 8 bases line up with TRBD1. J was trimmed by 4 bases and V by 4 bases; bases with no gene match: 12. There are 16 residues in the CDR3. The germline CDR1 and CDR2 sequences are MNHNS and SASEGT. CDR3 DNA: TGTGCCAGCAGTGGCGCCAGGGGGCGAACTGCTTACGAGCAGTACTTC. Residues: CASSGARGRTAYEQYF.

The J gene is TRBJ1-4, the V gene TRBV6-4; D perhaps matches TRBD1 (5 bases). From germline, CDR1 is MRHNA and CDR2 SNTAGT. The CDR3 extends over 13 amino acids. The ends were cut back, 5 bases at V and 4 bases at J, with 8 bases in the middle. The CDR3 DNA is TGTGCCAGCAGTATGACAGTTAATGAAAAACTGTTTTTT. Translating gives CASSMTVNEKLFF.

The chain has TRBV2 and TRBJ2-1; D remains unclear. Trimming took 4 bases from V and 6 from J, leaving 7 bases between them. CDR1 and CDR2 from the germline V gene are SNHLY and FYNNEI. The CDR3 is made up of 12 amino acids. CDR3 DNA: TGTGCCAGCAGTGGTTTTCGCAATGAGCAGTTCTTC. The encoded protein is CASSGFRNEQFF.

The chain joins TRBV5-1 to TRBJ1-1, with TRBD1 matching 10 bases. The germline V gene encodes CDR1 SGHRS and CDR2 YFSETQ. Losses at the gene ends were 1 base for V and 8 bases for J; bases not matched to a gene: 11. The length of the CDR3 is 16 residues. The CDR3 is CASSLTVVGTGVEAFF. The DNA for the CDR3 is TGCGCCAGCAGCTTGACTGTGGTGGGGACAGGGGTCGAAGCTTTCTTT.

The chain combines TRBV4-3 with TRBJ2-1; D unresolved. The germline V gene encodes CDR1 LGHNA and CDR2 YSLEER. Trimming cost V 0 bases and J 0 bases, with 12 bases left between them. This CDR3 is built from 17 residues. CDR3: CASSQDEAVSSYNEQFF. DNA for the CDR3: TGCGCCAGCAGCCAAGATGAAGCCGTGAGCTCCTACAATGAGCAGTTCTTC.

The chain couples TRBV27 to TRBJ1-6, with D possibly TRBD1 on 6 matching bases. The length of the CDR3 is 14 residues. Between the trimmed V and J ends, which lost 6 bases and 1 base, there was a span of 7 bases. The germline gives CDR1 MNHEY, CDR2 SMNVEV (reference sequence). The CDR3 is CASRTGSYNSPLHF. The CDR3 region has the DNA TGTGCCAGCAGAACAGGGTCCTATAATTCACCCCTCCACTTT.

The chain carries TRBV4-2 and TRBJ2-7; tentatively, D is TRBD2 (6 bases). The CDR3 loop spans 15 amino acids. V dropped 4 bases and J dropped 1 base, with 14 bases sitting between them. Germline CDR1 LGHNA, CDR2 YNFKEQ. The CDR3 DNA reads TGTGCCAGCAGCCTCACTCCTAGCGAATCCTACGAGCAGTACTTC. Its translation: CASSLTPSESYEQYF.

V usage is TRBV12-5 and J usage is TRBJ2-1; D not certain. The CDR3 has 12 residues. Germline CDR1 is LGHNT and CDR2 is FRNRAP. Deletions cut 2 bases from V and 8 bases from J, with 7 bases between. The CDR3 here is CASGLLVYEQFF. CDR3 in DNA: TGTGCTAGTGGTTTGCTAGTTTATGAGCAGTTCTTC.

The chain uses TRBV7-2 and TRBJ2-1, with 10 bases fitting TRBD1. V lost 5 bases, J lost 7 bases, and 8 bases stayed unmatched. Germline CDR1 is SGHTA and CDR2 is FQGNSA. The length of the CDR3 is 15 residues. The CDR3 here is CASSPDRGRFNEQFF. CDR3 sequence (DNA): TGTGCCAGCAGCCCCGACAGGGGGCGATTTAATGAGCAGTTCTTC.

The V gene is TRBV9, the J gene TRBJ2-7; D unclear. CDR1 is SGDLS and CDR2 is YYNGEE in the germline V gene. This CDR3 contains 15 residues. Trimming took off 3 bases at V and 3 bases at J, with 16 bases between the two ends. The CDR3 nucleotides are TGTGCCAGCAGCGCCCCCCCAATCGAGCGCTACGAGCAGTACTTC. It specifies CASSAPPIERYEQYF.

The chain joins TRBV28 to TRBJ2-2; 8 bases agree with TRBD1. CDR1 and CDR2 (germline): MDHEN, SYDVKM. This CDR3 is built from 14 residues. Trimming took 7 bases from V and 3 from J; bases not matched to a gene: 4. DNA of the CDR3: TGTGCCAGCACCCGACAGGGGTACACCGGGGAGCTGTTTTTT. This codes for CASTRQGYTGELFF.

The rearrangement uses TRBV27 and TRBJ1-5; D gene unclear. Germline V CDR1 and CDR2: MNHEY, SMNVEV (reference sequence). Deletions cut 3 bases from V and 5 bases from J, with 8 bases between. The CDR3 sequence is 13 residues long. CDR3: CASSLREYQPQHF. In nucleotides, the CDR3 is TGTGCCAGCAGTTTGAGGGAATATCAGCCCCAGCATTTT.

This sequence joins TRBV28 and TRBJ1-2; TRBD1 agrees at 9 bases. This CDR3 has 13 amino acids. The V segment lost 8 bases and the J segment 4 bases; nucleotides outside the gene matches: 5. Per the germline V gene, CDR1 is MDHEN and CDR2 is SYDVKM. For the CDR3, the DNA is TGTGCCAGCTCAATGGGACAGGGCTATGGCTACACCTTC. Amino acids: CASSMGQGYGYTF.

This chain links TRBV6-6 with TRBJ1-2; no firm D call. Germline lookup yields CDR1 MNHNY and CDR2 SVGAGI (reference sequence). The CDR3 contains 13 residues. Trimming removed 7 bases at V and 7 bases at J, with 16 bases between. The CDR3 region is CASTPQETGGYTF. The CDR3 DNA reads TGTGCCAGCACTCCCCAAGAAACGGGTGGCTACACCTTC.

CDR3 loop: CASSLIGGDSGNTIYF. The CDR3 coding sequence is TGTGCCAGCAGCTTAATAGGAGGGGACTCTGGAAACACCATATATTTT. The chain links TRBV9 to TRBJ1-3; weak D call: TRBD1 (5 bases). V was cut by 4 bases and J by 0 bases, with 14 bases left in between. CDR1 and CDR2 (germline): SGDLS, YYNGEE. This CDR3 has 16 amino acids.

This chain connects TRBV6-2 or TRBV6-3 to TRBJ2-3; D uncertain. Trimming left V 4 bases short and J 6 bases short, with 8 bases between. The CDR3 covers 12 residues. From germline, CDR1 is MNHEY and CDR2 SVGEGT. The chain's CDR3 is CASSLTLDTQYF. CDR3 coding DNA: TGTGCCAGCAGTTTGACACTCGATACGCAGTATTTT.